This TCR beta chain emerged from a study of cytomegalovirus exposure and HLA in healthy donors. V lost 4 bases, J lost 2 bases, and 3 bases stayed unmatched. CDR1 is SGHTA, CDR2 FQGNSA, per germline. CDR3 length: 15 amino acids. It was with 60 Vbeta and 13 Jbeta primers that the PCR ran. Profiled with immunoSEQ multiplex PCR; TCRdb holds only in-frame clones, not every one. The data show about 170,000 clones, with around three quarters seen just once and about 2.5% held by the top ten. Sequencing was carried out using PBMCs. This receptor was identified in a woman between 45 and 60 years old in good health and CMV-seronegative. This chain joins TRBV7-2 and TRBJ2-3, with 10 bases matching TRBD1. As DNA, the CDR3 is TGTGCCAGCAGCTCCGGGACAGGGGTCACAGATACGCAGTATTTT. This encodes CASSSGTGVTDTQYF. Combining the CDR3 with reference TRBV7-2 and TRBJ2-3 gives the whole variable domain GAGVSQSPSNKVTEKGKDVELRCDPISGHTALYWYRQSLGQGLEFLIYFQGNSAPDKSGLPSDRFSAERTGGSVSTLTIQRTQQEDSAVYLCASSSGTGVTDTQYFGPGTRLTVL.